The following is a T cell receptor beta chain sequence with its context. Its antigen is undetermined. These data originate in a study of T cell repertoires in cytomegalovirus infection. Study overall: Peptides in the study included HLA-C-restricted and HLA-B-restricted CMV epitopes. It can be stated that public TCR beta signatures indicated CMV infection as well as a matching HLA type.

One entry per CDR3 protein results from TCRdb running MiXCR on the reads. Of about 310,000 distinct CDR3 sequences listed, more than 20% are singletons. Study conclusions and caveats: HLA-C-restricted CMV-specific TCR beta clonotypes prevailed in the ex vivo response. Public TCR beta family frequency separated CMV-and-HLA carriers, including in an independent cohort.

This clonotype was sampled from a human donor in good health (CMV status not recorded). Some clones in this sample may be carry-over from other donors' samples. This sample comprised cultured PBMCs, obtained from culture after CMV antigen stimulation.

CDR3 sequence (DNA): TGCAGCGGGGCGACAGGGGGCTATGGCTACACCTTC. Its protein is CSGATGGYGYTF. V is TRBV29-1 and J is TRBJ1-2, with TRBD1 identical over 9 bases. Per the germline V gene, CDR1 is SQVTM and CDR2 is ANQGSEA. The CDR3 is 12 residues long. The J segment lost 4 bases and the V segment lost 7 bases, leaving 4 bases of the junction unmatched.